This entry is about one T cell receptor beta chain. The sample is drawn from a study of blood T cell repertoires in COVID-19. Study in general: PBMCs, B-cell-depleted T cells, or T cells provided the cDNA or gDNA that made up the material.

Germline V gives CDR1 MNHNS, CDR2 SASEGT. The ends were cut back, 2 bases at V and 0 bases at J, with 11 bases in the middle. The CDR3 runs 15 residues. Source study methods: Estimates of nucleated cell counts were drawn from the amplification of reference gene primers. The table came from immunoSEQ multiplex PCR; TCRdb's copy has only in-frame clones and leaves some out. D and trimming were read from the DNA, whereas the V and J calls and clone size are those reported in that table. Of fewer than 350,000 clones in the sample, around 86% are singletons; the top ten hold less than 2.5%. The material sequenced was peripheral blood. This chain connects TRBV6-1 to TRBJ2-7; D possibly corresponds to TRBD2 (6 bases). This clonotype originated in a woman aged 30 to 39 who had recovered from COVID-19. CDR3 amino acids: CASSESGWSSYEQYF. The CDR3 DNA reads TGTGCCAGCAGTGAAAGCGGGTGGAGCTCCTACGAGCAGTACTTC.